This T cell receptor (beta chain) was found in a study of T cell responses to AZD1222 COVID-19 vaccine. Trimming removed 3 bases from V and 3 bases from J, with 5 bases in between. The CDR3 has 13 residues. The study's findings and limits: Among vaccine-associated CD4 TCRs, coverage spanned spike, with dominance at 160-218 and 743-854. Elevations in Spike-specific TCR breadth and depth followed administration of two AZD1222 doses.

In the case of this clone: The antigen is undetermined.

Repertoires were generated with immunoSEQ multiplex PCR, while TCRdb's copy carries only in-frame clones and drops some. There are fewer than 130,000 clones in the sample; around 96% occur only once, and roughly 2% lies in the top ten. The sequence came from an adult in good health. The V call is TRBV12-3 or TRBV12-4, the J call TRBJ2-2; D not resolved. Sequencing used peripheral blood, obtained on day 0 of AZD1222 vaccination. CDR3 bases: TGTGCCAGCAGTTTGTCTGACACCGGGGAGCTGTTTTTT. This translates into CASSLSDTGELFF.